Below, 13 T cell receptor beta chains from the same sample are listed, as sequenced in a study of long-term antiretroviral therapy in people with HIV. The immunoSEQ assay was v3.0, run at survey level. Repertoires were generated with immunoSEQ multiplex PCR, while TCRdb's copy carries only in-frame clones and drops some. This sample has roughly 16,000 clones; 75% to 85% occur once, and the top ten carry roughly 4.5%. Source: unsorted PBMCs, taken 0.1 years before starting antiretroviral therapy. The source is a man aged 18 to 35 with HIV.

The rearrangement uses TRBV7-9 and TRBJ1-1; D unclear. The CDR3 sequence is 14 residues long. Between the trimmed V and J ends, which lost 5 bases and 3 bases, there was a span of 13 bases. The germline V gene encodes CDR1 SEHNR and CDR2 FQNEAQ (reference sequence). CDR3 residues: CASSHNGPYTEAFF. DNA for the CDR3: TGTGCCAGCAGCCATAACGGACCTTACACTGAAGCTTTCTTT.

The V call is TRBV5-4, the J call TRBJ1-2; a weak D match, TRBD1 (5 bases). Germline V gives CDR1 SGHNT, CDR2 YYREEE (reference sequence). Trimming pared 0 bases from V and 2 bases from J, leaving 11 bases between. The CDR3 spans 15 residues. The CDR3 DNA sequence: TGTGCCAGCAGCTTGGAATCAGGGAGGAACTATGGCTACACCTTC. Translating it yields CASSLESGRNYGYTF.

The J gene is TRBJ2-7, the V gene TRBV28, with 7 bases identical to TRBD2. V dropped 8 bases and J dropped 3; count of bases not matched to a gene: 13. CDR3 length: 15 amino acids. Germline lookup yields CDR1 MDHEN and CDR2 SYDVKM. CDR3 nucleotides: TGTGCCAGCTTAGCTCTGGGCGGGAGTTTCTACGAGCAGTACTTC. Encoded protein: CASLALGGSFYEQYF.

The CDR3 coding sequence is TGTGCCAGCAGTTCCTCCGGGACAGGGGAAAGCTACACCTTC. It is translated as CASSSSGTGESYTF. The chain couples TRBV28 to TRBJ1-2; 10 nucleotides align to TRBD1. V shed 4 bases and J 9 bases; nucleotides not matched to a gene: 8. CDR1 is MDHEN and CDR2 is SYDVKM in the germline V gene. The CDR3 spans 14 residues.

The V call is TRBV5-6, the J call TRBJ1-1; D is possibly TRBD1 (5 bases). Germline CDR1 is SGHDT and CDR2 is YYEEEE. The V gene lost 6 bases and the J gene lost 0 bases, with 12 bases spanning the gap. The CDR3 sequence is 14 residues long. The CDR3 reads CASTRTGMNTEAFF. The CDR3 DNA is TGTGCCAGCACCCGAACAGGTATGAACACTGAAGCTTTCTTT.

This clone was seen only once. The CDR3 bases are TGTGCCAGCAGGGGCACGGCCGAGCAGTACTTC. Its protein is CASRGTAEQYF. This chain uses TRBV28 with TRBJ2-7, with D hard to call. Trimming cost V 6 bases and J 6 bases, with 9 bases left between them. CDR1 and CDR2 from the germline V gene are MDHEN and SYDVKM. The CDR3 consists of 11 residues. Complete variable domain (other parts from reference TRBV28 and TRBJ2-7): DVKVTQSSRYLVKRTGEKVFLECVQDMDHENMFWYRQDPGLGLRLIYFSYDVKMKEKGDIPEGYSVSREKKERFSLILESASTNQTSMYLCASRGTAEQYFGPGTRLTVT.

This chain connects TRBV7-2 to TRBJ2-7; 14 bases agree with TRBD2. V lost 1 base, J lost 3 bases, and 5 bases stayed unmatched. CDR3 length: 17 residues. Germline assignment: CDR1 SGHTA and CDR2 FQGNSA. The CDR3 region is CASSLVAGTSGSYEQYF. CDR3 in DNA: TGTGCCAGCAGCTTAGTTGCCGGGACTAGCGGGAGCTACGAGCAGTACTTC.

The V call is TRBV27, the J call TRBJ2-5; TRBD2 matches at 10 bases. The CDR3 is 17 amino acids. The V gene's germline CDR1 is MNHEY and CDR2 SMNVEV (reference sequence). With 4 bases clipped from V and 5 bases from J, the junction kept 13 bases outside the gene matches. The CDR3 DNA sequence: TGTGCCAGCAGTTCCTACCCGTCTAGCGGGAGCTTTGAGACCCAGTACTTC. Protein: CASSSYPSSGSFETQYF.

The chain joins TRBV7-8 to TRBJ2-1, with 10 bases aligning to TRBD2. The CDR3 spans 16 residues. Germline lookup yields CDR1 SGHVS and CDR2 FQNEAQ. Trimming at V came to 5 bases and at J to 3 bases, leaving 7 bases not matched to a gene. CDR3 DNA sequence: TGTGCCAGCAGCCGGACTAGCGGAAATCGCTACAATGAGCAGTTCTTC. Residues: CASSRTSGNRYNEQFF.

The count of this clone is one. This chain joins TRBV29-1 and TRBJ2-7; 7 positions match TRBD2. J lost 2 bases, V lost 7 bases, and 2 bases had no gene match. CDR1 is SQVTM, CDR2 ANQGSEA, per germline. This CDR3 contains 11 residues. The CDR3 coding sequence is TGCAGCGCTGCGGGGGCCTACGAGCAGTACTTC. Translation gives CSAAGAYEQYF.

This clone was counted a few times. The chain has TRBV28 and TRBJ2-3; D perhaps matches TRBD1 (5 bases). This CDR3 has 15 amino acids. CDR1 is MDHEN, CDR2 SYDVKM, per germline. The V gene lost 5 bases and the J gene lost 2 bases, with 14 bases spanning the gap. The CDR3 region has the DNA TGTGCCAGCAGTGTCCAGGGAATTTACACAGATACGCAGTATTTT. It translates to CASSVQGIYTDTQYF.

The sample holds one count of this clone. The chain combines TRBV15 with TRBJ1-1; D remains ambiguous. Germline V lookup: CDR1 LNHNV, CDR2 YYDKDF (reference sequence). CDR3 length: 13 amino acids. V lost 3 bases and J lost 7, with 12 bases in between. The CDR3 DNA is TGTGCCACCAGCAGTCGAGGAGCGGTTGAAGCTTTCTTT. This sequence encodes CATSSRGAVEAFF.

This chain joins TRBV7-3 and TRBJ2-2; no reliable D call. CDR1 is SGHTA and CDR2 is FQGTGA in the germline V gene. This CDR3 has 14 residues. The ends were cut back, 5 bases at V and 4 bases at J, with 11 bases in the middle. The CDR3 DNA reads TGTGCCAGCAGCCTATCTCAGCCCACCGGGGAGCTGTTTTTT. It translates to CASSLSQPTGELFF. The whole variable domain, filled in from reference TRBV7-3 and TRBJ2-2, reads GAGVSQTPSNKVTEKGKYVELRCDPISGHTALYWYRQSLGQGPEFLIYFQGTGAADDSGLPNDRFFAVRPEGSVSTLKIQRTERGDSAVYLCASSLSQPTGELFFGEGSRLTVL.